These 21 T cell receptor beta chains originate from one sample sequenced in a study of T-cell reconstitution after alpha-beta-depleted transplantation in children. Unique molecular identifiers were incorporated into the prepared TCRbeta library. Via MiXCR, TCRdb re-called the PCR reads, giving one row per CDR3 protein. The table has about 830,000 distinct CDR3 sequences, roughly 15% seen once; the top ten hold approximately 4.5%. Specimen: PBMCs, mostly from graft donor cells, collected 360 days after TCRalphabeta/CD19-depleted stem cell transplant. The receptors come from a male patient younger than 18 who had a stem cell transplant for acute lymphoblastic leukemia, so the T cells may come from the graft donor.

The chain joins TRBV20-1 to TRBJ2-3; TRBD2 agrees at 11 bases. CDR1 and CDR2 from the germline V gene are DFQATT and SNEGSKA (reference sequence). The CDR3 covers 14 residues. The V gene end was trimmed by 6 bases and the J gene end by 2 bases; junction bases not matched to a gene: 4. This chain's CDR3 is CSATGLADTDTQYF. In DNA, the CDR3 is TGCAGTGCCACGGGACTAGCGGACACAGATACGCAGTATTTT.

The chain joins TRBV20-1 to TRBJ2-1; 11 bases match TRBD2. There are 14 residues in the CDR3. Losses at the gene ends were 7 bases for V and 5 bases for J; bases not matched to a gene: 7. Germline-derived CDR1 and CDR2 are DFQATT and SNEGSKA (reference sequence). The CDR3 is CSVPGLAAHNEQFF. The CDR3 region has the DNA TGCAGTGTTCCGGGACTAGCGGCTCACAATGAGCAGTTCTTC.

The chain is built from TRBV7-6 and TRBJ2-3; D could derive from TRBD1 or TRBD2 (5 bases each). The CDR3 is made up of 16 amino acids. Trimming removed 0 bases at V and 6 bases at J, with 16 bases between. Germline assignment: CDR1 SGHVS and CDR2 FNYEAQ. Written as DNA, the CDR3 is TGTGCCAGCAGCTTAGCATACTCCCCGGGGCCGGATACGCAGTATTTT. Residues: CASSLAYSPGPDTQYF.

This clonotype was seen many times. The V gene is TRBV3-1, the J gene TRBJ2-1, with TRBD2 matching over 12 bases. Germline CDR1 reads LGHDT; CDR2 reads YNNKEL (reference sequence). Trimming cost V 6 bases and J 6 bases; bases outside gene matches: 12. The CDR3 loop spans 17 amino acids. As DNA, the CDR3 is TGTGCCAGCAGACCCGGGACTAGCGGGTTGGGATTCAATGAGCAGTTCTTC. Amino acid sequence: CASRPGTSGLGFNEQFF.

The rearrangement joins TRBV5-1 to TRBJ1-2; D possibly corresponds to TRBD1 (5 bases). The CDR3 is 16 residues long. Germline CDR1 reads SGHRS; CDR2 reads YFSETQ. V shed 0 bases and J shed 4 bases, with 16 bases lying between them. CDR3 amino acids: CASSLVGTSTFYGYTF. CDR3 DNA sequence: TGCGCCAGCAGCTTGGTGGGGACCTCCACCTTCTATGGCTACACCTTC.

The V call is TRBV20-1, the J call TRBJ2-2; D not certain. This CDR3 comprises 13 residues. The germline CDR1 and CDR2 sequences are DFQATT and SNEGSKA (reference sequence). Trimming left V 3 bases short and J 2 bases short, with 7 bases between. The CDR3 spells CSARQFNTGELFF. The CDR3 nucleotides read TGCAGTGCTAGGCAGTTTAACACCGGGGAGCTGTTTTTT.

This clonotype has just a few counts. The CDR3 is CASILLARGTSGKTQYF. The DNA for the CDR3 is TGTGCCAGCATATTACTAGCTCGGGGGACTAGCGGAAAGACCCAGTACTTC. V gene TRBV7-8 combines with J gene TRBJ2-5, with 11 bases fitting TRBD2. Trimming removed 7 bases from V and 6 bases from J; junction bases left unmatched: 16. The CDR3 runs 17 residues. Germline assignment: CDR1 SGHVS and CDR2 FQNEAQ.

CDR3 sequence (DNA): TGCGCCAGCAGGTACGTACAGGGGGCGAACACTGAAGCTTTCTTT. As protein: CASRYVQGANTEAFF. The chain joins TRBV5-1 to TRBJ1-1; 9 positions agree with TRBD1. CDR1 is SGHRS and CDR2 is YFSETQ in the germline V gene. Losses at the gene ends were 5 bases for V and 1 base for J; bases not matched to a gene: 6. The CDR3 sequence is 15 residues long.

CDR3 region: CASSGLGGNEQFF. In nucleotides, the CDR3 is TGCGCCAGCTCCGGCTTAGGAGGCAATGAGCAGTTCTTC. The chain employs TRBV4-1 and TRBJ2-1; D is perhaps TRBD2 (5 bases). With 8 bases removed from V and 6 bases from J, the gap between germline ends came to 14 bases. This CDR3 region has 13 residues. Germline loops: CDR1 MGHRA, CDR2 YSYEKL.

The chain has TRBV3-1 and TRBJ1-3; D unresolved. Germline loops: CDR1 LGHDT, CDR2 YNNKEL (reference sequence). The CDR3 loop spans 14 amino acids. With 2 bases removed from V and 4 bases from J, the gap between germline ends came to 9 bases. Here the CDR3 reads CASSQLRTGNTIYF. CDR3 DNA: TGTGCCAGCAGCCAATTAAGAACGGGAAACACCATATATTTT. The full variable domain, rest sourced from reference TRBV3-1 and TRBJ1-3, is DTAVSQTPKYLVTQMGNDKSIKCEQNLGHDTMYWYKQDSKKFLKIMFSYNNKELIINETVPNRFSPKSPDKAHLNLHINSLELGDSAVYFCASSQLRTGNTIYFGEGSWLTVV.

This clonotype was recorded a few times. V is TRBV7-7 and J is TRBJ2-7; possible D gene TRBD1, 6 bases. CDR1 and CDR2 (germline): SSHAT, FNYEAQ (reference sequence). The V and J ends lost 5 bases and 2 bases respectively, with 13 bases between them. CDR3 length: 14 residues. The CDR3 sequence: CASSPQWGPYEQYF. CDR3 bases: TGTGCCAGCAGCCCCCAGTGGGGGCCCTACGAGCAGTACTTC.

The rearrangement uses TRBV4-1 and TRBJ2-2, with 15 nucleotides matching TRBD2. V dropped 4 bases and J dropped 6; count of bases not matched to a gene: 12. The CDR3 spans 19 residues. CDR1 and CDR2 (germline): MGHRA, YSYEKL. The CDR3 bases are TGCGCCAGCAGCCTCATAGGAGGACTAGCGGGAGGGAGAGCCGGGGAGCTGTTTTTT. Translated: CASSLIGGLAGGRAGELFF.

The chain joins TRBV9 to TRBJ2-3, with D unresolved. The length of the CDR3 is 12 residues. Germline V lookup: CDR1 SGDLS, CDR2 YYNGEE. Deletions cut 2 bases from V and 4 bases from J, with 5 bases between. CDR3: CASSVTSDTQYF. CDR3 DNA sequence: TGTGCCAGCAGCGTTACTTCAGATACGCAGTATTTT.

The chain recombines TRBV7-9 with TRBJ2-7; the match to TRBD1 covers 10 bases. Germline V gene data show CDR1 as SEHNR and CDR2 as FQNEAQ (reference sequence). This CDR3 region has 14 residues. The ends lost 5 bases at V and 5 bases at J; junction bases unmatched: 6. The chain's CDR3 is CASSPRDRGNEQYF. CDR3 in DNA: TGTGCCAGCAGCCCCCGGGACAGGGGCAACGAGCAGTACTTC. Looking up the rest from reference TRBV7-9 and TRBJ2-7 gives the full variable domain: DTGVSQNPRHKITKRGQNVTFRCDPISEHNRLYWYRQTLGQGPEFLTYFQNEAQLEKSRLLSDRFSAERPKGSFSTLEIQRTEQGDSAMYLCASSPRDRGNEQYFGPGTRLTVT.

This clonotype has ten or more counts. This rearrangement joins TRBV5-1 to TRBJ1-1; tentative D call: TRBD1 (5 bases). This CDR3 comprises 12 residues. V dropped 3 bases and J dropped 5 bases, with 8 bases sitting between them. Germline assignment: CDR1 SGHRS and CDR2 YFSETQ. CDR3 sequence (DNA): TGCGCCAGCAGCTCCGGGGGGACTGAAGCTTTCTTT. Translating gives CASSSGGTEAFF.

This clonotype was seen a few times. The V call is TRBV9, the J call TRBJ1-3; D gene ambiguous. V lost 0 bases, J lost 4 bases, and 5 bases lay in between. This CDR3 region has 13 residues. Germline V gene sequence: CDR1 SGDLS, CDR2 YYNGEE. CDR3 in DNA: TGTGCCAGCAGCGTAGATTACGGAAACACCATATATTTT. Encoded protein: CASSVDYGNTIYF.

This clonotype was seen at least ten times. CDR3 sequence reads: CASSRVPRVGNQPQHF. CDR3 nucleotides: TGTGCCAGTAGTAGGGTTCCACGGGTGGGCAATCAGCCCCAGCATTTT. This sequence joins TRBV19 and TRBJ1-5; no definite D call. Germline lookup yields CDR1 LNHDA and CDR2 SQIVND (reference sequence). V was cut by 4 bases and J by 2 bases, with 15 bases left in between. This CDR3 contains 16 residues.

This clonotype was picked up a small number of times. The V gene is TRBV6-5, the J gene TRBJ2-1; TRBD2 matches 7 bases. Germline V gene sequence: CDR1 MNHEY, CDR2 SVGAGI. This CDR3 region has 15 residues. The V and J ends lost 2 bases and 4 bases, in that order; junction bases with no gene match: 5. CDR3 in amino acids: CASSYVGGSYNEQFF. The CDR3 DNA follows: TGTGCCAGCAGTTACGTCGGCGGGAGTTACAATGAGCAGTTCTTC.

V gene TRBV20-1 combines with J gene TRBJ1-2; D gene unclear. Germline V gives CDR1 DFQATT, CDR2 SNEGSKA (reference sequence). The CDR3 has 11 amino acids. The CDR3 reads CSEGFNYGYTF. The CDR3 region has the DNA TGCAGCGAGGGATTTAACTATGGCTACACCTTC.

This clonotype was detected ten times or more. V gene TRBV5-1 combines with J gene TRBJ2-7; 7 bases agree with TRBD1. The trim removed 0 bases at V and 2 bases at J, leaving 2 bases unmatched. Germline values: CDR1 SGHRS, CDR2 YFSETQ. CDR3 length: 14 amino acids. CDR3 DNA: TGCGCCAGCAGCTTGGGGACAGGTGCCTACGAGCAGTACTTC. Amino acid sequence: CASSLGTGAYEQYF.

This clonotype occurred many times. The chain combines TRBV29-1 with TRBJ2-7; TRBD2 is a possible D gene (5 bases). The germline V gene has CDR1 SQVTM and CDR2 ANQGSEA. This CDR3 has 12 residues. Trimming took 3 bases from V and 2 from J, leaving 8 bases between them. In DNA form, the CDR3 reads TGCAGCGTTGATAGAGGGACCTACGAGCAGTACTTC. It codes for CSVDRGTYEQYF.